This TCR beta chain stems from a study of blood T cell repertoires in COVID-19 (dated by TCRdb to 2020 to 2022). Describing the broader study: The collaborator samples originated in the United States, Italy and Spain and spanned the acute and convalescent phases of COVID-19. The material from the prospective study consisted of cDNA or gDNA derived from T cells, B-cell-depleted T cells, or PBMCs. Deeply sampled blood TCRbeta repertoires from subjects exposed to, actively infected with, or recovered from COVID-19 were included in the dataset. The repertoires were made available in a free public database intended to serve as a resource for research on the immune response to SARS-CoV-2. Samples were obtained from the ongoing ImmuneRACE study (first 160 participants) and from 950 to 1,500 subjects provided by 6 global collaborators. A de-identified subject ID, COVID-19 status, age in years and sex were almost always included in the sample metadata. Where available, HLA class I and class II types were obtained from metadata supplied by the sample provider rather than from assay-based typing. Beyond this particular receptor, the publication reports: Clinical and demographic metadata were provided uncurated, with the amount varying by source and participant.

The immunoSEQ Assay, a bias-controlled multiplex PCR, was used to amplify TCRbeta CDR3 regions from genomic DNA. As for the authors' bioinformatics: Nucleated cell counts per sample were estimated from amplification of reference gene primers within the assay. To quantify the absolute abundance of each unique TCRbeta CDR3 rearrangement, sequence reads were collapsed and filtered. Productive Simpson clonality was computed per sample as the square root of Simpson's diversity index over productive rearrangements. Entries here come from immuneACCESS through TCRdb and include only in-frame sequences with V and J called. Some clones fail to appear in such tables; in the studies checked, an unresolved V gene covers under half of the shortfall, and the cause of the remainder is unknown. For V, J and clone size, that table is used; D and trimming come from the DNA. The sample yields a few hundred thousand clones; less than 90% were counted once. The ten most abundant clones make up more than 0.9% of the sample.

The CDR3 contains 14 residues, cysteine and phenylalanine counted. Only the CDR3 DNA stays, 42 bases, in frame from base 1. The germline V gene (reference sequence) yields GTSNPN for CDR1 and SVGIG for CDR2. V is clipped by 0 bases and J by 8 bases, and the sequence between their germline boundaries is 13 bases long. Enrolling through a virtual design, the prospective study's participants ranged in age from roughly 18 to 90 years and lived across about two dozen United States geographic areas. Cohort assignment in the prospective study relied on participant-reported clinical history from a screening survey and a study questionnaire. Recovered participants in ImmuneRACE Cohort 3 were defined as having two consecutive negative NP/OP PCR tests, clearance from a healthcare professional, or resolution of symptoms. In the prospective study, mobile phlebotomists collected whole blood, serum and a nasopharyngeal or oropharyngeal swab from each participant. Participants in the prospective study had the option to provide additional blood draws and questionnaires over a roughly 2-month period. Before DNA extraction, prospective study blood samples were shipped either frozen or at room temperature.

Turning to this clone: Its antigen is not yet known. No much larger clone exists at a distance of one base, and base qualities are not known.

The rearrangement joined TRBV30 to TRBJ2-2; the D segment cannot be called with confidence. This sequence was found in a young woman who had recovered from COVID-19. Sequenced input: PBMCs or T cells enriched from blood (not recorded which). The nucleotide sequence is TGTGCCTGGAGTGTGCCAACCCAAGCGGGGGAGCTGTTTTTT. Its coded protein is CAWSVPTQAGELFF.